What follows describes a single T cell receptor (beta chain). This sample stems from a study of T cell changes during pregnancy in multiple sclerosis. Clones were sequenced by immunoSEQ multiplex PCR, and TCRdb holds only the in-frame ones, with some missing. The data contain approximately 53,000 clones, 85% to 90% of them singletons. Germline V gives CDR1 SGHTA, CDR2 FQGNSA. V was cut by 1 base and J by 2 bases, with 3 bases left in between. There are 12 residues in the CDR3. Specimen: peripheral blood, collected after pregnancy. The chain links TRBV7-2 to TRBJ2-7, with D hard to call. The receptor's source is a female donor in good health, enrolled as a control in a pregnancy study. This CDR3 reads CASSLGAYEQYF. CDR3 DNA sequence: TGTGCCAGCAGCTTAGGCGCCTACGAGCAGTACTTC. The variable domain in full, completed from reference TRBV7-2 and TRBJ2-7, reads GAGVSQSPSNKVTEKGKDVELRCDPISGHTALYWYRQSLGQGLEFLIYFQGNSAPDKSGLPSDRFSAERTGGSVSTLTIQRTQQEDSAVYLCASSLGAYEQYFGPGTRLTVT.